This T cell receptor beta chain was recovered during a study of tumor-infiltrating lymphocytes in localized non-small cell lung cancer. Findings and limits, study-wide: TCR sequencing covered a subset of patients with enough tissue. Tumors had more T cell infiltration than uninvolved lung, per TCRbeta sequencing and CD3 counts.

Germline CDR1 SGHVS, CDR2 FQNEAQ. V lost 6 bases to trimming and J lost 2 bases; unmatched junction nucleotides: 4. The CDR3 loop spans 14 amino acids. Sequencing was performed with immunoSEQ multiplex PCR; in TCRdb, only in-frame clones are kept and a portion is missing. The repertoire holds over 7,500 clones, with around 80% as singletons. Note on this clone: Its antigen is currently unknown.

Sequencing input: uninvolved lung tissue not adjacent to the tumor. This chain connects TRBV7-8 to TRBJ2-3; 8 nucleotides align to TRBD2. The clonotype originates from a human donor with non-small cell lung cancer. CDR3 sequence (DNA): TGTGCCAGCAGACTAGCGGAAACCACAGATACGCAGTATTTT. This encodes CASRLAETTDTQYF.